Below are 26 T cell receptor beta chains sequenced from a single sample in a study of blood T cell repertoires in COVID-19. The protocol was immunoSEQ multiplex PCR, while the TCRdb copy is restricted to in-frame clones and leaves out a portion. This table holds more than 200,000 clones, roughly 86% found once. Sequenced input: PBMCs or T cells enriched from blood (not recorded which). These receptors were collected from a woman aged 45-59 years who had recovered from COVID-19.

V usage is TRBV5-1 and J usage is TRBJ2-7, with 9 bases fitting TRBD2. The CDR3 is made up of 16 amino acids. V lost 3 bases and J lost 2; bases outside the gene matches: 9. Germline CDR1 SGHRS, CDR2 YFSETQ. CDR3 bases: TGCGCCAGCAGCTCTAGCGGGGTCATAAATCCCTACGAGCAGTACTTC. It codes for CASSSSGVINPYEQYF.

The chain carries TRBV27 and TRBJ2-7; 8 nucleotides match TRBD1. This CDR3 region has 18 residues. Germline CDR1 reads MNHEY; CDR2 reads SMNVEV (reference sequence). J was trimmed by 1 base and V by 3 bases; bases with no gene match: 14. CDR3 amino acids: CASSFKVSRTGPSYEQYF. CDR3 in DNA: TGTGCCAGCAGTTTCAAAGTCAGTCGGACAGGGCCTTCCTACGAGCAGTACTTC.

The genes are TRBV27 and TRBJ2-1, with 7 bases matching TRBD2. V shed 7 bases and J 8 bases; nucleotides not matched to a gene: 8. This CDR3 is built from 13 residues. Germline V CDR1 and CDR2: MNHEY, SMNVEV (reference sequence). The CDR3 region is CASTERGSHEQFF. DNA of the CDR3: TGTGCCAGCACCGAACGCGGGAGTCATGAGCAGTTCTTC.

J is TRBJ2-3 and V is TRBV16; D perhaps matches TRBD1 (6 bases). The V end lost 7 bases, the J end lost 0 bases, and 14 bases lay between the germline ends. This CDR3 region has 15 residues. CDR1 KGHSY and CDR2 FQNENV come from the germline V gene. The CDR3 reads CASTSRTASTDTQYF. CDR3 DNA: TGTGCCAGCACCTCAAGGACAGCTAGCACAGATACGCAGTATTTT.

The chain carries TRBV12-1 and TRBJ2-1; the table's D gene call, TRBD2, was not cross checked with the DNA. TRBV12-1 is a pseudogene segment. The CDR3 contains 15 residues. This CDR3 reads CASSPAVPASGEQFF. The CDR3 region has the DNA TGTGCCAGCAGCCCGGCCGTCCCAGCGAGCGGTGAGCAGTTCTTC.

The rearrangement joins TRBV29-1 to TRBJ1-3; no clear D. V lost 2 bases and J 4 bases, leaving 3 bases between the germline ends. The CDR3 sequence is 11 residues long. Germline lookup yields CDR1 SQVTM and CDR2 ANQGSEA. The DNA for the CDR3 is TGCAGCGTTGAACTGGGAAACACCATATATTTT. This gives the protein CSVELGNTIYF.

The rearrangement uses TRBV28 and TRBJ1-5, with 8 nucleotides matching TRBD1. After removal of 6 bases from V and 8 bases from J, the junction contained 24 bases not matched to a gene. CDR1 is MDHEN, CDR2 SYDVKM, per germline. The CDR3 is made up of 19 amino acids. CDR3 bases: TGTGCCAGCAGCGAAACCCAGGGGGCGCGTCCATACCGGGTGGAGCCCCAGCATTTT. Amino acid sequence: CASSETQGARPYRVEPQHF.

This clone was seen only once. The V call is TRBV5-1, the J call TRBJ2-3, with TRBD2 identical over 10 bases. Looked up from germline, CDR1 is SGHRS and CDR2 is YFSETQ. Trimming at V came to 2 bases and at J to 0 bases, leaving 6 bases not matched to a gene. The CDR3 length is 17 residues. Written as DNA, the CDR3 is TGCGCCAGCAGCTTAGTTAGCGGGAGGCCTAGCACAGATACGCAGTATTTT. This translates into CASSLVSGRPSTDTQYF.

This clone was detected a few times. The chain links TRBV6-5 to TRBJ1-1; a weak D match, TRBD1 (5 bases). V shed 6 bases and J shed 3 bases, with 11 bases lying between them. CDR3 size: 13 residues. Germline V gene data show CDR1 as MNHEY and CDR2 as SVGAGI. The CDR3, as DNA: TGTGCCAGCAGCGGCGGGGGATACACTGAAGCTTTCTTT. It encodes CASSGGGYTEAFF.

V gene TRBV28 combines with J gene TRBJ1-2; D possibly corresponds to TRBD1 (5 bases). In germline, CDR1 is MDHEN, CDR2 SYDVKM. V gave up 5 bases and J gave up 3 bases, with 16 bases separating them. This CDR3 has 15 amino acids. The CDR3 sequence is CASSPAGRLDYGYTF. CDR3 bases: TGTGCCAGCAGTCCAGCGGGACGATTAGACTATGGCTACACCTTC.

The rearrangement joins TRBV11-3 to TRBJ2-3, with a tentative D call TRBD2 (6 bases). The CDR3 consists of 16 residues. V lost 1 base to trimming and J lost 3 bases, with 14 bases between them. Germline-derived CDR1 and CDR2 are SGHNT and YENEEA. In nucleotides, the CDR3 is TGTGCCAGCAGCTTAGGAGCTAGCGCTCTTACAGATACGCAGTATTTT. Its protein is CASSLGASALTDTQYF.

The chain links TRBV19 to TRBJ2-2; TRBD1 matches at 8 bases. Germline-derived CDR1 and CDR2 are LNHDA and SQIVND (reference sequence). The CDR3 runs 15 residues. V lost 7 bases to trimming and J lost 4 bases; unmatched junction nucleotides: 8. The CDR3 protein is CASNPTGVRTGELFF. The CDR3 DNA is TGTGCCAGTAACCCGACAGGGGTACGCACCGGGGAGCTGTTTTTT.

V usage is TRBV20-1 and J usage is TRBJ2-1, with 10 bases that match TRBD2. V trimming: 3 bases; J trimming: 8 bases; junction bases outside the gene matches: 10. The CDR3 is made up of 15 amino acids. Germline lookup yields CDR1 DFQATT and CDR2 SNEGSKA (reference sequence). CDR3 loop: CSASLRLAGVDEQFF. Here the CDR3 DNA reads TGCAGTGCTAGTCTACGTCTAGCGGGAGTAGATGAGCAGTTCTTC.

The chain joins TRBV27 to TRBJ1-2, with 7 positions matching TRBD1. CDR1 is MNHEY and CDR2 is SMNVEV in the germline V gene (reference sequence). There are 15 residues in the CDR3. Germline trimming cut 3 bases from V and 0 bases from J; bases unmatched to any gene: 4. The CDR3 here is CASSLVGQSNYGYTF. CDR3 bases: TGTGCCAGCAGTTTGGTGGGACAGTCTAACTATGGCTACACCTTC.

The rearrangement links TRBV14 to TRBJ2-7; a weak D match, TRBD2 (6 bases). CDR1 is SGHDN, CDR2 FVKESK, per germline. The CDR3 has 13 amino acids. Trimming shortened V by 4 bases and J by 3 bases, and 10 bases separated the two germline ends. CDR3 bases: TGTGCCAGCAGCCTGGGACTCGTCTACGAGCAGTACTTC. Translated, it gives CASSLGLVYEQYF.

V gene TRBV5-4 combines with J gene TRBJ1-6; D gene unclear. The length of the CDR3 is 14 residues. The germline V gene has CDR1 SGHNT and CDR2 YYREEE (reference sequence). V was shortened by 4 bases and J by 7 bases, with 12 bases between the two germline ends. DNA of the CDR3: TGTGCCAGCAGCCCAGACCCGGGGAATTCACCCCTCCACTTT. Translated: CASSPDPGNSPLHF.

The chain employs TRBV15 and TRBJ2-1, with 14 bases matching TRBD2. The CDR3 runs 17 residues. Germline V gene sequence: CDR1 LNHNV, CDR2 YYDKDF (reference sequence). With V trimmed by 3 bases and J by 5 bases, 6 bases remained unmatched. CDR3 in amino acids: CATSRPWGLAGDNEQFF. The CDR3 nucleotides read TGTGCCACCAGCAGGCCCTGGGGACTAGCGGGGGACAATGAGCAGTTCTTC.

The chain links TRBV3-1 (or the pseudogene TRBV3-2) to TRBJ1-1; D is uncertain. Germline lookup yields CDR1 LGHDT and CDR2 YNNKEL (reference sequence). V lost 0 bases and J lost 6, with 11 bases in between. The CDR3 runs to 14 residues. The CDR3 nucleotides are TGTGCCAGCAGCCAAGATGGCGACTCGGCTGAAGCTTTCTTT. This gives the protein CASSQDGDSAEAFF.

The chain recombines TRBV19 with TRBJ1-2; D remains ambiguous. V dropped 3 bases and J dropped 2 bases, with 10 bases sitting between them. Germline assignment: CDR1 LNHDA and CDR2 SQIVND (reference sequence). The CDR3 is 14 residues long. DNA for the CDR3: TGTGCCAGTAGTATGGGCTTAAGGAACTATGGCTACACCTTC. As protein: CASSMGLRNYGYTF. The entire variable domain, with the rest obtained from reference TRBV19 and TRBJ1-2, is as follows: DGGITQSPKYLFRKEGQNVTLSCEQNLNHDAMYWYRQDPGQGLRLIYYSQIVNDFQKGDIAEGYSVSREKKESFPLTVTSAQKNPTAFYLCASSMGLRNYGYTFGSGTRLTVV.

The rearrangement joins TRBV4-1 to TRBJ1-5; D gene unclear. The germline V and J ends were trimmed by 1 base and 7 bases, with 11 bases remaining between them. The CDR3 contains 14 residues. Germline V gene sequence: CDR1 MGHRA, CDR2 YSYEKL. CDR3 DNA: TGCGCCAGCAGCCAAGGCCCCCCAGGACAGCCCCAGCATTTT. It codes for CASSQGPPGQPQHF.

The chain uses TRBV5-4 and TRBJ1-2, with 7 nucleotides matching TRBD1. CDR1 is SGHNT, CDR2 YYREEE, per germline (reference sequence). CDR3 length equals 16 residues. V trimming: 4 bases; J trimming: 0 bases; junction bases outside the gene matches: 9. Written as DNA, the CDR3 is TGTGCCAGCAGCAGCCCGGGACAGCAGACTAACTATGGCTACACCTTC. Translated: CASSSPGQQTNYGYTF. The full variable domain, its missing parts supplied by reference TRBV5-4 and TRBJ1-2, is ETGVTQSPTHLIKTRGQQVTLRCSSQSGHNTVSWYQQALGQGPQFIFQYYREEENGRGNFPPRFSGLQFPNYSSELNVNALELDDSALYLCASSSPGQQTNYGYTFGSGTRLTVV.

This chain links TRBV14 with TRBJ2-7; D is unclear. This CDR3 has 11 amino acids. V lost 6 bases, J lost 3 bases, and 6 bases lay in between. The V gene's germline CDR1 is SGHDN and CDR2 FVKESK. DNA for the CDR3: TGTGCCAGCAGTTCCAGCTACGAGCAGTACTTC. Its translation is CASSSSYEQYF.

J is TRBJ1-2 and V is TRBV10-1, with D maybe TRBD1 (5 bases). In germline, CDR1 is WNHNN, CDR2 SYGVQD (reference sequence). Trimming took off 2 bases at V and 3 bases at J, with 10 bases between the two ends. CDR3 length equals 14 residues. The CDR3 DNA follows: TGCGCCAGCAGTGAGAGGGGTGGGGACTATGGCTACACCTTC. Its translation is CASSERGGDYGYTF.

The rearrangement joins TRBV10-3 to TRBJ2-3; D may be TRBD1 (6 bases). The CDR3 consists of 13 residues. Germline CDR1 reads ENHRY; CDR2 reads SYGVKD. V was shortened by 0 bases and J by 11 bases, with 12 bases between the two germline ends. CDR3 sequence reads: CAISESLGQWQYF. DNA for the CDR3: TGTGCCATCAGTGAGTCGCTAGGACAGTGGCAGTATTTT.

The J gene is TRBJ2-1, the V gene TRBV7-6; 9 nucleotides agree with TRBD1. CDR3 length equals 15 residues. CDR1 and CDR2 from the germline V gene are SGHVS and FNYEAQ. With 3 bases clipped from V and 4 bases from J, the junction kept 4 bases outside the gene matches. CDR3 amino acids: CASSLGQGAYNEQFF. Written as DNA, the CDR3 is TGTGCCAGCAGCTTGGGACAGGGAGCTTACAATGAGCAGTTCTTC.

This clone was seen a handful of times. The chain joins TRBV6-2 or TRBV6-3 to TRBJ2-3, with 12 bases lining up with TRBD2. Germline V gene sequence: CDR1 MNHEY, CDR2 SVGEGT. CDR3 length equals 18 residues. V was pared by 2 bases and J by 0 bases, with 6 bases of the junction left unmatched. The CDR3 reads CASSYPSGRASSTDTQYF. The CDR3 coding sequence is TGTGCCAGCAGTTACCCTAGCGGGAGGGCCTCTAGCACAGATACGCAGTATTTT.